The rows below give T cell receptor beta chains drawn from one sample of a study of CD4 and CD8 cells across lung adenocarcinoma regions. TCRdb processed the PCR reads anew with MiXCR; each CDR3 protein has one entry. The sample carries around 4,000 distinct CDR3 sequences, 51% recorded once. Material: CD4+ T cells from the margin of a lung tumor. All receptors come from a female donor with lung adenocarcinoma. The CD4 and CD8 labels of this study may be unreliable. Each CDR3 is given with its conserved first and last residue. Each record gives: J gene, D gene, V gene, clone size, CDR3 DNA, CDR3 protein. The D gene is left open where the match is weak. Size tells how often a clone was seen (once, few, many) or the class of an expanded clone, and some rows leave it out.

>TRBJ2-1|TRBD2|TRBV11-1|once
TGTGCCAGCAGCTTATCACGGGGGGGTGGGAATGAGCAGTTCTTC
CASSLSRGGGNEQFF
>TRBJ2-7|TRBD1|TRBV6-5|large
TGTGCCAGCAGTTACGGCGGACAGGCCTTCAGTGAGCAGTACTTC
CASSYGGQAFSEQYF
>TRBJ2-3|TRBD2|TRBV10-3|.
TGTGCCACTGGGACTAGCGGGGCTGGCACAGATACGCAGTATTTT
CATGTSGAGTDTQYF
>TRBJ1-1|.|TRBV27|.
TGTGCCAGCAGTACCTCAAAGAACACTGAAGCTTTCTTT
CASSTSKNTEAFF
>TRBJ2-7|TRBD1|TRBV10-3|.
TGTGCCATCAATGGGGGGACAGGATCCTACGAGCAGTACTTC
CAINGGTGSYEQYF
>TRBJ1-2|.|TRBV10-2|.
TGCGCCAGCAGTGAGTCGGCCTGGGGACTCCGGGACAACAACTATGGCTACACCTTC
CASSESAWGLRDNNYGYTF
>TRBJ2-3|.|TRBV6-1|few
TGTGCCAGCAGTGAGGACTTTAGCACAGATACGCAGTATTTT
CASSEDFSTDTQYF
>TRBJ2-1|.|TRBV6-6|medium-sized
TGTGCCACCCTCCCGGCCCTGCAAATGTGGGAGCAGTTCTTC
CATLPALQMWEQFF
>TRBJ2-1|TRBD2|TRBV6-1|.
TGTGCCAGCAGACAAGCGGGGGGGCCGCAAAATGAGCAGTTCTTC
CASRQAGGPQNEQFF
>TRBJ2-1|TRBD2|TRBV6-5|.
TGTGCCAGCAGTTACTCGTCTAGCGGGAGGGAAGAGCAGTTCTTC
CASSYSSSGREEQFF
>TRBJ2-1|.|TRBV6-1|.
TGTGCCAGCAGTCAAGGGGGGAACGTCAATGAGCAGTTCTTC
CASSQGGNVNEQFF
>TRBJ2-1|.|TRBV5-1|.
TGCGCCAGCAGCGGCCTGGGTCGAAATGAGCAGTTCTTC
CASSGLGRNEQFF
>TRBJ2-1|.|TRBV27|.
TGTGCCAGCAGAACCGTGAGCTCCTACAATGAGCAGTTCTTC
CASRTVSSYNEQFF
>TRBJ2-3|.|TRBV27|.
TGTGCCAGCAGTCGGCAGGTTAGCACAGATACGCAGTATTTT
CASSRQVSTDTQYF
>TRBJ2-1|.|TRBV7-6|once
TGTGCCAGCAGCTCGGAGGAGGGTGGAAGAGGGTACTTC
CASSSEEGGRGYF
>TRBJ1-3|.|TRBV6-1|.
TGTGCCAGCAGTGAGGCTCAGGCCCTGAACACCATATATTTT
CASSEAQALNTIYF
>TRBJ2-1|.|TRBV6-1|.
TGTGCCAGCAGTACAGGGGACTCCTACGAGCAGTTCTTC
CASSTGDSYEQFF
>TRBJ1-2|.|TRBV7-8|.
TGTGCCAGCAGCTTAATGAGAGAGGGCAGGGGCTACACCTTC
CASSLMREGRGYTF
>TRBJ2-3|.|TRBV7-2|.
TGTGCCAGCAGCCCGGAGACCCTCCTCACAGAGGCGCTGTATTTT
CASSPETLLTEALYF
>TRBJ2-5|TRBD2|TRBV6-5|.
TGTGCCAGCAGTTACTCGGGATATAGCGGGGGAGAAGAGACCCAGTACTTC
CASSYSGYSGGEETQYF
>TRBJ2-3|.|TRBV6-1|.
TGTGCCAGGGGGCTCGGGGGCCTTGACCAAGATACCCAGTACTTT
CARGLGGLDQDTQYF
>TRBJ1-3|.|TRBV7-8|.
TGTGCCAGCAGCTTACAGGGAAGCAGGCACACCATATATTTT
CASSLQGSRHTIYF
>TRBJ2-3|.|TRBV6-1|few
TGTGCCAGCAGCCAGCGACCCGCTGACACAGATACGCAGTATTTT
CASSQRPADTDTQYF
>TRBJ2-3|TRBD2|TRBV7-9|medium-sized
TGTGCCAGCAGCCGATCTAGCGGGATAAACACAGATACGCAGTATTTT
CASSRSSGINTDTQYF
>TRBJ2-1|.|TRBV27|.
TGTGCCAGCAGCCAGGCCCGCGGGAATATCTGCACAAATGAGCAGTATTTC
CASSQARGNICTNEQYF
>TRBJ1-6|.|TRBV7-2|medium-sized
TGTGCCAGCAGCTTAGCAGGGGATTCACCCCTCCACTTT
CASSLAGDSPLHF
>TRBJ2-5|TRBD2|TRBV6-5|.
TGTGCCAGCAGTTACTCAGGGGGACTAGCGGGAGGGTATGAGACCCAGTACTTC
CASSYSGGLAGGYETQYF
>TRBJ2-5|TRBD2|TRBV6-1|once
TGTGCCACGACCCTCGGACTAGCGGGAGTTTCCGAGACCCAGTACTTC
CATTLGLAGVSETQYF
>TRBJ2-7|TRBD2|TRBV27|large
TGTGCCAGCAGATCCTCCCTAGCGGGAGGGACCTACGAGCAGTACTTC
CASRSSLAGGTYEQYF
>TRBJ2-3|TRBD2|TRBV6-1|.
TGTGCCAGGGGGCGGGGGGCCAAAAACATTCAGTATTTT
CARGRGAKNIQYF
>TRBJ1-6|.|TRBV6-2/TRBV6-3|few
TGTGCCAGCAGAGAGGACAGCTATAATTCACCCCTCCACTTT
CASREDSYNSPLHF
>TRBJ2-7|.|TRBV6-2/TRBV6-3|few
TGTGCCAGCAGAAGAACCGACTACGAGCAGTACTTC
CASRRTDYEQYF
>TRBJ2-7|TRBD1|TRBV12-3/TRBV12-4|large
TGTGCCAGCAGTTGGGTAGGGACAGGGGGGTACGAGCAGTACTTC
CASSWVGTGGYEQYF
>TRBJ2-7|TRBD2|TRBV6-5|.
TGTGCCAGCAGTTACTCCCCGGGACTAACCTACGAGCAGTACTTC
CASSYSPGLTYEQYF
>TRBJ2-7|.|TRBV10-1|.
TGCGCCAGCAGCCAAGGGACCGCCTACGAGCAGTACTTC
CASSQGTAYEQYF
>TRBJ2-5|.|TRBV6-1|.
TGTGCCAGCAGTGAAGTTCCAGGGGGGGGACAAGAGACCCAGTACTTC
CASSEVPGGGQETQYF
>TRBJ2-1|TRBD2|TRBV6-1|.
TGTGCCAGCAGTCAGACTAGCGCGGAGCAGTTCTTC
CASSQTSAEQFF
>TRBJ2-5|.|TRBV6-1|few
TGTGCCAGCACCCGAGCGAGGCAAGAGACCCAGTACTTC
CASTRARQETQYF
>TRBJ2-2|TRBD1|TRBV7-2|.
TGTGCCAGCAGCTCCCGGACAGGATTGAACACCGGGGAGCTGTTTTTT
CASSSRTGLNTGELFF
>TRBJ2-1|TRBD2|TRBV24-1|few
TGTGCCACCAGTGATGAGCGGGAGGGTTACAATGAGCAGTTCTTC
CATSDEREGYNEQFF
>TRBJ2-5|TRBD2|TRBV27|.
TGTGCCAGCGGTTATAGCGGGAGGGTTGTAGAGCAGTACTTC
CASGYSGRVVEQYF
>TRBJ1-2|.|TRBV7-9|.
TGTGCCAGCAGCTTACTCACGGGAGGACACTATGGCTACACCTTC
CASSLLTGGHYGYTF
>TRBJ2-1|TRBD1|TRBV6-1|.
TGTGCCAACAGTGAAGCCCAGACAGGGGGCCAAGAGACCCAGTTCTTC
CANSEAQTGGQETQFF
>TRBJ2-1|.|TRBV4-1|few
TGCGCCAGCAGTCGAACTAGTTCCTCCTACAATGAGCAGTTCTTC
CASSRTSSSYNEQFF
>TRBJ2-1|.|TRBV7-2|.
TGTGCCAGCAGCTTAGATTATGCCGTTCAGTATGAGCAGTTCTTC
CASSLDYAVQYEQFF
>TRBJ2-7|TRBD1|TRBV27|.
TGTGCCAGCAGTTACACAGGGGGCAGGTACGAGCAGTACTTC
CASSYTGGRYEQYF
>TRBJ1-1|.|TRBV6-1|.
TGTGCCAGCAGTGTGGGCGAAAACACTGAAGCTTTCTTT
CASSVGENTEAFF
>TRBJ2-3|.|TRBV28|.
TGTGCCAGCAGTCCCCCCCTACAGGGATCCACAGATACGCAGTATTTT
CASSPPLQGSTDTQYF
>TRBJ2-1|.|TRBV7-2|.
TGTGCCAGCAGCTTTCAGGGTTACGAGCAGTTCTTC
CASSFQGYEQFF
>TRBJ2-1|TRBD1|TRBV6-1|.
TGTGCCAGCAGACGGACAGGTGGTTTCTACAATGAGCAGTTCTTC
CASRRTGGFYNEQFF
>TRBJ2-7|TRBD2|TRBV6-1|medium-sized
TGTGCCAGCAGGGGGACTAACCGCTACGAGCAGTACTTC
CASRGTNRYEQYF
>TRBJ2-6|.|TRBV30|.
TGTGCCTGGAGTATGCTCCTCTCTGGGGCCAACGTCCTGACTTTC
CAWSMLLSGANVLTF
>TRBJ2-5|.|TRBV7-6|medium-sized
TGTGCCAGCAGTCCGAACCCCATGGTGAGCGGTGGGACCCAGTACTTC
CASSPNPMVSGGTQYF
>TRBJ2-3|.|TRBV6-4|once
TGTGCCAGCAGTGACACAGGCGATACGCAGTATTTT
CASSDTGDTQYF
>TRBJ2-1|TRBD2|TRBV6-1|.
TGTGCCAGCAGGACGACTAGCGGGAGGGTCAATGAGCAGTTCTTC
CASRTTSGRVNEQFF
>TRBJ2-1|TRBD2|TRBV7-2|few
TGTGCCACTAGAGCGGGAGCTACAACCAATGAGCAGTTCTTC
CATRAGATTNEQFF
>TRBJ2-5|TRBD1|TRBV27|medium-sized
TGTGCCAGCAGTTCGACTGTCCAGGGGGCCCAGTACTTC
CASSSTVQGAQYF